Listed below are T cell receptor beta chains from one sample, sequenced in a study of human T cells and chemical hapten exposure. TCRdb re-called the RACE reads through MiXCR, storing one row per CDR3 protein. The table has approximately 92,000 distinct CDR3 sequences, about 10% seen once. The source material was whole blood, sampled in connection with sensitization to the hapten diphenylcyclopropenone (DPC). All receptors come from a woman aged 40 to 50 with alopecia areata. Some clones in this sample may be carry-over from other donors' samples. CDR3s include the opening cysteine and the closing phenylalanine or tryptophan. A D gene is named only where the DNA matches it firmly. Expanded clones get a size class; other rows say once, few or many, or leave the size out.

TRBJ2-3	TRBV6-2/TRBV6-3	12	few	.	TGTGCCAGCAGTTCCCTCCCAGATACGCAGTATTTT	CASSSLPDTQYF
TRBJ1-4	TRBV10-2	14	few	.	TGCGCCAGCATCAGGGGAGGAGGGGATGAAAAACTGTTTTTT	CASIRGGGDEKLFF
TRBJ2-3	TRBV7-2	12	many	.	TGTGCCAGCAGCTTAGCCGTTCCTACGCAGTATTTT	CASSLAVPTQYF
TRBJ1-2	TRBV7-2	15	.	.	TGTGCCAGCAGCTTCTCCGGGGCCGCCAACTATGGCTACACCTTC	CASSFSGAANYGYTF
TRBJ2-7	TRBV7-6	14	many	.	TGTGCCAGCAGCTTATACAGCGGAACCTACGAGCAGTACTTC	CASSLYSGTYEQYF
TRBJ1-1	TRBV10-2	11	many	.	TGCGCCAGCAGTCCGAACACTGAAGCTTTCTTT	CASSPNTEAFF
TRBJ2-3	TRBV29-1	14	.	TRBD1	TGCAGCGCCGAGGGACAGGGGAATTTTCTTACGCAGTATTTT	CSAEGQGNFLTQYF
TRBJ1-1	TRBV12-3/TRBV12-4	14	many	.	TGTGCCAGCAGTCACCGACAGACGAACACTGAAGCTTTCTTT	CASSHRQTNTEAFF
TRBJ1-1	TRBV12-3/TRBV12-4	15	many	.	TGTGCCAGCAGTTTAAGGGAGATGGGGAACACTGAAGCTTTCTTT	CASSLREMGNTEAFF
TRBJ2-7	TRBV7-9	13	few	.	TGTGCCAGCAGCCGCTCCGGTCCTAGCGAGCAGTACTTC	CASSRSGPSEQYF
TRBJ2-3	TRBV27	15	many	TRBD1	TGTGCCAGCAGCCTAACTACAGGGGGCGCAGATACGCAGTATTTT	CASSLTTGGADTQYF
TRBJ1-1	TRBV3-1	12	.	.	TGTGCCAGCAGCCAAGTGGGGGGTGAAGCTTTCTTT	CASSQVGGEAFF
TRBJ2-7	TRBV27	13	many	.	TGTGCCAGCATCTCGGGACGAAACTACGAGCAGTACTTC	CASISGRNYEQYF
TRBJ1-1	TRBV3-1	16	.	TRBD1	TGTGCCAGCAGCCAAGATTCAAGACAGGGGGCTACTGAAGCTTTCTTT	CASSQDSRQGATEAFF
TRBJ2-1	TRBV28	16	few	.	TGTGCCAGCAGTTCGTATGACAGGCGAACCTACAATGAGCAGTTCTTC	CASSSYDRRTYNEQFF
TRBJ2-1	TRBV3-1	14	few	TRBD2	TGTGCCAGCAGCCAAGGATATAGCGGGGGAGAGCAGTTCTTC	CASSQGYSGGEQFF
TRBJ2-4	TRBV7-9	20	few	TRBD2	TGTGCCAGCAGCTTATGGCTCCTAGCGGGACTAAGTGCCGCCAAAAACATTCAGTACTTC	CASSLWLLAGLSAAKNIQYF
TRBJ2-7	TRBV14	13	.	.	TGTGCCAGCAGTCAAGTAATCGGGTACGAGCAGTACTTC	CASSQVIGYEQYF
TRBJ2-7	TRBV20-1	16	few	TRBD2	TGCAGTGCTAGAGGTAACATAGCGGGAGGGGTTGAGGAGCAGTACTTC	CSARGNIAGGVEEQYF
TRBJ2-2	TRBV18	14	few	.	TGTGCCAGCTCGCAAGGACAGCTCACCGGGGAGCTGTTTTTT	CASSQGQLTGELFF
TRBJ1-1	TRBV29-1	13	few	.	TGCAGCGTCCGGCCCACATTGAACACTGAAGCTTTCTTT	CSVRPTLNTEAFF